The clone carrying this T cell receptor (beta chain) was detected many times. These data belong to a study of early T cells in non-severe SARS-CoV-2 infection. The ends were cut back, 4 bases at V and 3 bases at J, with 13 bases in the middle. CDR1 ENHRY and CDR2 SYGVKD come from the germline V gene. The CDR3 consists of 14 residues. Unique molecular identifier tags were affixed to discrete cDNA molecules. TCRdb recomputed calls from the 5' RACE reads with MiXCR, one row per CDR3 protein. This table holds about 48,000 distinct CDR3 sequences, around 6.5% found once. The sample consisted of whole blood, taken at baseline. J is TRBJ2-7 and V is TRBV10-3, with D possibly being TRBD1 (5 bases). This clonotype was obtained from an adult who was a healthcare worker with PCR-confirmed SARS-CoV-2 infection or an uninfected control (not recorded which). CDR3 coding DNA: TGTGCCATCAGTGGATCGGACAAAGACTACGAGCAGTACTTC. Encoded protein: CAISGSDKDYEQYF.